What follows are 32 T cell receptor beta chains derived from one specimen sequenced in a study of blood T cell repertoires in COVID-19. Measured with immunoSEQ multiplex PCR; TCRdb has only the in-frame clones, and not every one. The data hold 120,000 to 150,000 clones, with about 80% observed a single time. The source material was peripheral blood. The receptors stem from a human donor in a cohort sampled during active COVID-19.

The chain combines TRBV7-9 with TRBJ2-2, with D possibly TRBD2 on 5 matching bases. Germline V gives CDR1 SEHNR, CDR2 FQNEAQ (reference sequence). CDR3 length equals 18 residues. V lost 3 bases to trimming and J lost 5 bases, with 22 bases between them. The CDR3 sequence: CASSLRAPPTKYTGELFF. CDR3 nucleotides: TGTGCCAGCAGCTTGAGGGCCCCCCCCACGAAGTATACCGGGGAGCTGTTTTTT.

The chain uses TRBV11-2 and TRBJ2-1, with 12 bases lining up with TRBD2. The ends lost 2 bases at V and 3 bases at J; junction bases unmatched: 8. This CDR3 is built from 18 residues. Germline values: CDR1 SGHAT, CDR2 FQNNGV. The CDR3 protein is CASSLIPTTSGSYNEQFF. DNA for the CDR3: TGTGCCAGCAGCTTAATTCCCACGACTAGCGGGAGCTACAATGAGCAGTTCTTC.

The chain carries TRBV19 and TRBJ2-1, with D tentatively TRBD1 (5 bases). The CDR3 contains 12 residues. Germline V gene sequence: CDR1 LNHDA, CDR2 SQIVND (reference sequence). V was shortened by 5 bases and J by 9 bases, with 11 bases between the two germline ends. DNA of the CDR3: TGTGCCAGTAGTGCCCGAAGGGGTGAGCAGTTCTTC. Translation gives CASSARRGEQFF. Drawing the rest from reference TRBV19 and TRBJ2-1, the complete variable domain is DGGITQSPKYLFRKEGQNVTLSCEQNLNHDAMYWYRQDPGQGLRLIYYSQIVNDFQKGDIAEGYSVSREKKESFPLTVTSAQKNPTAFYLCASSARRGEQFFGPGTRLTVL.

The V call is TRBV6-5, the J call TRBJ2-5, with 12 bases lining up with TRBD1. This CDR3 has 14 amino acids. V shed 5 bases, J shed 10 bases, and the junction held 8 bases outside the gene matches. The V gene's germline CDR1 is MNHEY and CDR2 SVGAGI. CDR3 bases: TGTGCCAGCAGTCGAAGGGGGACAGGGGGCAACCAGTACTTC. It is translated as CASSRRGTGGNQYF.

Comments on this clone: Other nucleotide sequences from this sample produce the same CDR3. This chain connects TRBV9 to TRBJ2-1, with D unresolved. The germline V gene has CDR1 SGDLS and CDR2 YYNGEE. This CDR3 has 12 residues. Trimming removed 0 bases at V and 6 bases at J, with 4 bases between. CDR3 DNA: TGTGCCAGCAGCGTAGCGGGCAATGAGCAGTTCTTC. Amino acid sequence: CASSVAGNEQFF.

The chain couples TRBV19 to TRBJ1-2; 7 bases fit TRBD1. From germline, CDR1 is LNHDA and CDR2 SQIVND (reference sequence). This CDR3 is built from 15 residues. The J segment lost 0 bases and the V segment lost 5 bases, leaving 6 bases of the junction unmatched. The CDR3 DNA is TGTGCCAGTAGTGAAACAGGGGACGCTAACTATGGCTACACCTTC. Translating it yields CASSETGDANYGYTF.

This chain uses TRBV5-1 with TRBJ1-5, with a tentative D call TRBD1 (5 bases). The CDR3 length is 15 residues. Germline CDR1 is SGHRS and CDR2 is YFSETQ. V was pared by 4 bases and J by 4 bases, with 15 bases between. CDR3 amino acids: CASSAGGTDNQPQHF. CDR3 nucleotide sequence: TGCGCCAGCAGCGCTGGGGGGACCGATAATCAGCCCCAGCATTTT.

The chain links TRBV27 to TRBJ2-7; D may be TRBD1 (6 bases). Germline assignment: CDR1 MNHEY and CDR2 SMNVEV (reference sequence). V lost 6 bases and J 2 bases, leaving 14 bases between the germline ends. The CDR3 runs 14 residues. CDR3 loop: CASRRPGQTYEQYF. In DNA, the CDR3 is TGTGCCAGCAGGAGGCCGGGACAAACCTACGAGCAGTACTTC.

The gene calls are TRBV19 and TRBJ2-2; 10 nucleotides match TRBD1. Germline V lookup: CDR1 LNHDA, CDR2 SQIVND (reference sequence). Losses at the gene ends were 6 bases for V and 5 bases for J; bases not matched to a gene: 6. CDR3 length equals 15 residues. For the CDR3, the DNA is TGTGCCAGTAGAATCCGGGACAGGGGAACCGGGGAGCTGTTTTTT. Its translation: CASRIRDRGTGELFF. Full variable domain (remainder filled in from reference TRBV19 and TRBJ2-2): DGGITQSPKYLFRKEGQNVTLSCEQNLNHDAMYWYRQDPGQGLRLIYYSQIVNDFQKGDIAEGYSVSREKKESFPLTVTSAQKNPTAFYLCASRIRDRGTGELFFGEGSRLTVL.

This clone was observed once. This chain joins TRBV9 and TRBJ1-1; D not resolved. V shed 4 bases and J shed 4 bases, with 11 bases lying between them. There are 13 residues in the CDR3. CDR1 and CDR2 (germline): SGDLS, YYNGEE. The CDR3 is CASSPRTGTEAFF. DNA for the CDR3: TGTGCCAGCAGCCCCCGAACGGGCACTGAAGCTTTCTTT.

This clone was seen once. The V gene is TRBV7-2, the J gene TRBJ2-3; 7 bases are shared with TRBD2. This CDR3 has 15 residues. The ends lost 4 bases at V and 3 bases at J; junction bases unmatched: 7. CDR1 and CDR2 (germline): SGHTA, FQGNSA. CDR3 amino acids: CASSSFRLATDTQYF. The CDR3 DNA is TGTGCCAGCAGCTCATTTCGACTAGCAACAGATACGCAGTATTTT.

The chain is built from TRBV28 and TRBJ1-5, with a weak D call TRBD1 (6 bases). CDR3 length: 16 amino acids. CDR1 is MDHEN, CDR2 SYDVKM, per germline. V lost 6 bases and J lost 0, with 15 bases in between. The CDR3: CASRGGIKYSNQPQHF. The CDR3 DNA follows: TGTGCCAGCAGAGGGGGTATTAAGTATAGCAATCAGCCCCAGCATTTT.

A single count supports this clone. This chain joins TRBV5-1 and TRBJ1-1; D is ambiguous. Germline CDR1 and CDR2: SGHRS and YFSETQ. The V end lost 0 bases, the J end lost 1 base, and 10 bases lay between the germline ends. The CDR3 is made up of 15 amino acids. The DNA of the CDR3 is TGCGCCAGCAGCTTGGCCCCGGGTCGGAACACTGAAGCTTTCTTT. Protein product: CASSLAPGRNTEAFF.

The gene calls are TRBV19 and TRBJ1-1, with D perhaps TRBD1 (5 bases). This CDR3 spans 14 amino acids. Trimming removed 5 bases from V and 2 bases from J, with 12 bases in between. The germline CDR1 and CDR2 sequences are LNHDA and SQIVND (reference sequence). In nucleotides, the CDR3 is TGTGCCAGTAGTTCAAGGACACCTAACACTGAAGCTTTCTTT. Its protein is CASSSRTPNTEAFF.

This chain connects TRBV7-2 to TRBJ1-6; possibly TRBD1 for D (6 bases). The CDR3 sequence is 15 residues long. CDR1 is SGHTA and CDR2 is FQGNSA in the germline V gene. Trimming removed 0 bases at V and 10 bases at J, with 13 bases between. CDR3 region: CASSLAGDIQSPLHF. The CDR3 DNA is TGTGCCAGCAGCTTAGCGGGGGACATACAGTCACCCCTCCACTTT.

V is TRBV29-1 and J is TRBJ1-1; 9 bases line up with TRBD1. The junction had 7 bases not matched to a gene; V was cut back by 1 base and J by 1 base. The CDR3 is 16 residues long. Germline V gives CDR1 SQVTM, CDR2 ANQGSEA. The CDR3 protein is CSVEGTPGQGNTEAFF. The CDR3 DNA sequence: TGCAGCGTTGAAGGGACTCCGGGACAGGGGAACACTGAAGCTTTCTTT.

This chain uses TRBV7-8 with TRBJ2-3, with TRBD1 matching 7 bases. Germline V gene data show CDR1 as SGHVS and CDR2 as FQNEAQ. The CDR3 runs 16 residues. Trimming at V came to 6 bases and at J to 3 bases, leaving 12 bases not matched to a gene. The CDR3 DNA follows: TGTGCCAGCAGTCCTCTGGTGGCAGGGGGAACAGATACGCAGTATTTT. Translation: CASSPLVAGGTDTQYF.

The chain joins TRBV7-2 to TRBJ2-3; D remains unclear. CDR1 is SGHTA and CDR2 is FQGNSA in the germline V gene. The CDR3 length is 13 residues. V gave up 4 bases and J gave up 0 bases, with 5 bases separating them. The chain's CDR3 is CASSSFSTDTQYF. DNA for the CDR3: TGTGCCAGCAGCTCTTTTAGCACAGATACGCAGTATTTT.

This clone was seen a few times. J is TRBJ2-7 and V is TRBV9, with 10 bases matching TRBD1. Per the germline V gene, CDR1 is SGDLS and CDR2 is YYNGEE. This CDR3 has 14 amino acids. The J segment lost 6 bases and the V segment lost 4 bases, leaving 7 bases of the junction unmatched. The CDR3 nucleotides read TGTGCCAGCAGCCCACGACAGGGGGCTGGCGAGCAGTACTTC. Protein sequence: CASSPRQGAGEQYF. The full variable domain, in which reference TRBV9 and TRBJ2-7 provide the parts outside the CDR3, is DSGVTQTPKHLITATGQRVTLRCSPRSGDLSVYWYQQSLDQGLQFLIQYYNGEERAKGNILERFSAQQFPDLHSELNLSSLELGDSALYFCASSPRQGAGEQYFGPGTRLTVT.

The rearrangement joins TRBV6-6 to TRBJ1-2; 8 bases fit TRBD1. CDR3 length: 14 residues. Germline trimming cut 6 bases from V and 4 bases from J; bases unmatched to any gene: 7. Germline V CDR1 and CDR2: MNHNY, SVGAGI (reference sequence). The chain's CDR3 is CASRLGQGFYGYTF. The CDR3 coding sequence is TGTGCCAGCAGGCTTGGACAGGGATTCTATGGCTACACCTTC.

DNA for the CDR3: TGTGCCACGGTTAACTATGGCTACACCTTC. Its protein product is CATVNYGYTF. The chain uses TRBV28 and TRBJ1-2, with D hard to call. The V gene lost 10 bases and the J gene lost 1 base, with 4 bases spanning the gap. The CDR3 has 10 residues. CDR1 and CDR2 from the germline V gene are MDHEN and SYDVKM.

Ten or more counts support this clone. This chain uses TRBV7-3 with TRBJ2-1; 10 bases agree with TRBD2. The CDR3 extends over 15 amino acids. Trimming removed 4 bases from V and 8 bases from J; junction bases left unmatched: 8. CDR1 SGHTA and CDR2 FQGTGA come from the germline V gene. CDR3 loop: CASSSGLAAVHEQFF. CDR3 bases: TGTGCCAGCAGCTCCGGACTAGCGGCGGTTCATGAGCAGTTCTTC.

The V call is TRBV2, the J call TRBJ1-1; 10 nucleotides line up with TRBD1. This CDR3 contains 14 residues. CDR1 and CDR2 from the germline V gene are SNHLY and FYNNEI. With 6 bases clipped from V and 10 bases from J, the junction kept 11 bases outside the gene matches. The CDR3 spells CASSVDRGRGGAFF. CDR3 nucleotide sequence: TGTGCCAGCAGCGTCGACAGGGGGCGAGGGGGAGCTTTCTTT.

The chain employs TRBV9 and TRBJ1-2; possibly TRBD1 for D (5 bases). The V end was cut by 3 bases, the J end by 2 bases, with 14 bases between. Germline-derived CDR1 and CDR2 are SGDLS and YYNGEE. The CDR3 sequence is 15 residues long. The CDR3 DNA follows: TGTGCCAGCAGCGCCCAGGCAGGGATGAACTATGGCTACACCTTC. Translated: CASSAQAGMNYGYTF.

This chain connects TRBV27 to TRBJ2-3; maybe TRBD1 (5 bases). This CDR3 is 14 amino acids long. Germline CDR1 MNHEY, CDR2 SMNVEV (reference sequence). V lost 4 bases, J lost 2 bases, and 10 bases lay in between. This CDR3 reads CASSSAGPTDTQYF. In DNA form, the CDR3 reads TGTGCCAGCAGTTCTGCAGGGCCCACAGATACGCAGTATTTT.

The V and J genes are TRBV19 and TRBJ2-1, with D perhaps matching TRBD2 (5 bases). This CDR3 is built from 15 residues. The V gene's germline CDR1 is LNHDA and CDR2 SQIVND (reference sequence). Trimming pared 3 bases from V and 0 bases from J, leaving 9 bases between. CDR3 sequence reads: CASSMNRDSYNEQFF. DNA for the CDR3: TGTGCCAGTAGTATGAACCGGGACTCCTACAATGAGCAGTTCTTC. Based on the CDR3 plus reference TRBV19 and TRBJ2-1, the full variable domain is DGGITQSPKYLFRKEGQNVTLSCEQNLNHDAMYWYRQDPGQGLRLIYYSQIVNDFQKGDIAEGYSVSREKKESFPLTVTSAQKNPTAFYLCASSMNRDSYNEQFFGPGTRLTVL.

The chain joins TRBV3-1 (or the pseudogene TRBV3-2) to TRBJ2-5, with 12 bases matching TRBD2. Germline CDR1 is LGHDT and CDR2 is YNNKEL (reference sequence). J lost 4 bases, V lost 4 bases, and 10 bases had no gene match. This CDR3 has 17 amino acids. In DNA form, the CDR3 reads TGTGCCAGCAGCCGAGCTAGCGGGGGGGCTTTCGGAGAGACCCAGTACTTC. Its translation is CASSRASGGAFGETQYF.

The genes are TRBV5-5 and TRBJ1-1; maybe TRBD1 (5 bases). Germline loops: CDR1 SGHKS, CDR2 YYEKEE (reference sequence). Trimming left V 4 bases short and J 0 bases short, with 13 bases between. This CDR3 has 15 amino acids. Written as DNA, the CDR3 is TGTGCCAGCAGCACCCGGGCAGGGATGAACACTGAAGCTTTCTTT. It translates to CASSTRAGMNTEAFF.

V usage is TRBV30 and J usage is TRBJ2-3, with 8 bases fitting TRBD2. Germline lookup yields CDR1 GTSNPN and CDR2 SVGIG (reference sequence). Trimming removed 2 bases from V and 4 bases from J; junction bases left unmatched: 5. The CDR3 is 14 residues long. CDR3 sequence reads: CAWSFRGGPDTQYF. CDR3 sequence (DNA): TGTGCCTGGAGTTTTCGGGGGGGTCCAGATACGCAGTATTTT.

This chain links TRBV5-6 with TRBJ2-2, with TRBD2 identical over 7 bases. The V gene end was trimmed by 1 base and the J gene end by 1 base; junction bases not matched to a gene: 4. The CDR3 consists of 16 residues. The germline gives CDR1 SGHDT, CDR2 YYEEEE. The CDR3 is CASSLSGGGNTGELFF. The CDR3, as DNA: TGTGCCAGCAGCTTGAGTGGCGGGGGGAACACCGGGGAGCTGTTTTTT.

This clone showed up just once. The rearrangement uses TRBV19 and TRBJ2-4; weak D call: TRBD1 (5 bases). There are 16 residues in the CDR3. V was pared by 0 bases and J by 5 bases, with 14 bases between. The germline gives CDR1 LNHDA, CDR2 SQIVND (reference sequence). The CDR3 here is CASSIEGLAGQNIQYF. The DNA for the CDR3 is TGTGCCAGTAGTATAGAAGGGCTGGCAGGGCAAAACATTCAGTACTTC.

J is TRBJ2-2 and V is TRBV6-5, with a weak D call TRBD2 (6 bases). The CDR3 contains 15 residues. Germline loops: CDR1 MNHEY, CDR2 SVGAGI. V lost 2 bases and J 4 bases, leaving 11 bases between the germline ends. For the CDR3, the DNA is TGTGCCAGCAGTTACCGGTCGGGGGTCACCGGGGAGCTGTTTTTT. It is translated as CASSYRSGVTGELFF.